The present T cell receptor (beta chain) was sequenced within a study of shared T cell receptors in the human thymus. Profiled with immunoSEQ multiplex PCR; TCRdb holds only in-frame clones, not every one. The sample gives around 730,000 clones, over 75% of which show up once; 0.0095% to 0.011% is in the top ten. In germline, CDR1 is WSHSY, CDR2 SAAADI. V lost 7 bases and J lost 0; bases outside the gene matches: 4. The CDR3 is made up of 16 amino acids. This sample was shared with a second study, whose subject was human thymus T cells. That source notes: Infants served as donors; they were healthy and Finnish and were having corrective surgery for congenital heart defects. The thymus was resected at corrective cardiac surgery. Both thymic and peripheral blood repertoires showed apparently biased V and J usage. In unrelated individuals, thymic repertoires overlapped highly, according to related research.

Sequencing input: thymocytes. This rearrangement joins TRBV10-2 to TRBJ2-3; 13 bases match TRBD2. The TCR originated in a girl in the first two years of life with a congenital heart defect. The CDR3 DNA sequence: TGCGCCAGCAACGGGACTAGCGGGGCCAGCACAGATACGCAGTATTTT. Translated: CASNGTSGASTDTQYF.